This entry lists 28 T cell receptor beta chains sequenced from one sample in a study of patients and donors after allogeneic stem cell transplantation. Using its own MiXCR run on the RT-PCR reads, TCRdb lists one record per CDR3 protein. The sample consists of hundreds of thousands of distinct CDR3 sequences, approximately 16% of them appearing once. The sequencing input was blood, either unsorted or a sorted T cell fraction (not recorded which). These receptors were collected from a human donor who was either an allogeneic HSCT recipient or a stem cell or donor lymphocyte infusion donor (not recorded which). It is not recorded whose cells these are; they may come from a transplant donor.

V usage is TRBV7-2 and J usage is TRBJ2-1, with 15 bases lining up with TRBD2. V trimming: 1 base; J trimming: 10 bases; junction bases outside the gene matches: 5. The CDR3 runs 16 residues. The germline CDR1 and CDR2 sequences are SGHTA and FQGNSA. CDR3 nucleotides: TGTGCCAGCAGCTTAGTAGGACTAGCGGGGGGGTCCGAGCAGTTCTTC. This translates into CASSLVGLAGGSEQFF. Supplemented by reference TRBV7-2 and TRBJ2-1, the full variable domain reads GAGVSQSPSNKVTEKGKDVELRCDPISGHTALYWYRQSLGQGLEFLIYFQGNSAPDKSGLPSDRFSAERTGGSVSTLTIQRTQQEDSAVYLCASSLVGLAGGSEQFFGPGTRLTVL.

The chain combines TRBV19 with TRBJ2-7; 13 bases agree with TRBD2. V trimming: 5 bases; J trimming: 0 bases; junction bases outside the gene matches: 7. The length of the CDR3 is 17 residues. CDR1 is LNHDA, CDR2 SQIVND, per germline (reference sequence). CDR3 in DNA: TGTGCCAGTAGTTTCCTCGGACTAGCGGGAGCCTCCTACGAGCAGTACTTC. It codes for CASSFLGLAGASYEQYF.

Ten or more counts support this clonotype. This chain uses TRBV12-3 or TRBV12-4 with TRBJ2-1, with TRBD2 matching over 8 bases. The CDR3 is 17 residues long. Unmatched junction bases numbered 9, after V lost 3 bases and J lost 2 bases. The CDR3, as DNA: TGTGCCAGCAGTTTGGCAGTAGCGGGACGCGCCTACAATGAGCAGTTCTTC. It specifies CASSLAVAGRAYNEQFF.

The CDR3 here is CAISVFPSPSDEQYF. The CDR3 region has the DNA TGTGCCATCAGTGTTTTCCCTAGCCCTAGTGACGAGCAGTACTTC. J is TRBJ2-7 and V is TRBV10-3, with TRBD2 as a possible D gene (5 bases). The CDR3 length is 15 residues. Germline-derived CDR1 and CDR2 are ENHRY and SYGVKD. V shed 4 bases and J shed 5 bases, with 18 bases lying between them.

This clonotype has just a few counts. The gene calls are TRBV5-1 and TRBJ2-1; D unclear. CDR3 size: 16 residues. V gave up 4 bases and J gave up 0 bases, with 14 bases separating them. Germline CDR1 and CDR2: SGHRS and YFSETQ. The CDR3: CASSRRATSSYNEQFF. Here the CDR3 DNA reads TGCGCCAGCAGCCGCCGGGCCACGAGCTCCTACAATGAGCAGTTCTTC.

This clonotype has only a few counts. This sequence joins TRBV6-1 and TRBJ1-1; D is uncertain. The germline V gene has CDR1 MNHNS and CDR2 SASEGT. The CDR3 consists of 14 residues. With 6 bases removed from V and 1 base from J, the gap between germline ends came to 12 bases. The CDR3 protein is CASRLVPGNTEAFF. CDR3 coding DNA: TGTGCCAGCAGGCTCGTACCAGGGAACACTGAAGCTTTCTTT.

CDR3 in DNA: TGTGCCAGCAGTTGGGCAGACCTGAACACCGGGGAGCTGTTTTTT. Its translation is CASSWADLNTGELFF. The genes are TRBV28 and TRBJ2-2, with D uncertain. The CDR3 totals 15 residues. Germline V lookup: CDR1 MDHEN, CDR2 SYDVKM. V was clipped by 4 bases and J by 1 base, with 10 bases between them.

This chain joins TRBV7-9 and TRBJ2-2; D is undetermined. Trimming cost V 8 bases and J 6 bases, with 10 bases left between them. This CDR3 is 12 amino acids long. Germline CDR1 and CDR2: SEHNR and FQNEAQ (reference sequence). The CDR3 is CASGSLSGELFF. The CDR3 DNA reads as TGTGCCAGCGGCTCATTGTCCGGGGAGCTGTTTTTT.

There are a few counts of this clonotype. V and J are TRBV25-1 and TRBJ2-1; a weak D match, TRBD2 (5 bases). The CDR3 totals 13 residues. Germline values: CDR1 MGHDK, CDR2 SYGVNS. The V end was cut by 3 bases, the J end by 16 bases, with 19 bases between. CDR3: CASSDSRTSPEFF. CDR3 sequence (DNA): TGTGCCAGCAGTGATTCACGGACTTCGCCGGAATTCTTC.

This chain links TRBV11-2 with TRBJ2-5, with D tentatively TRBD1 (6 bases). The CDR3 covers 14 residues. Between the trimmed V and J ends, which lost 5 bases and 5 bases, there was a span of 15 bases. Germline assignment: CDR1 SGHAT and CDR2 FQNNGV. CDR3 DNA: TGTGCCAGCAGCGGCACACAGGGTTGGGAGACCCAGTACTTC. Translation: CASSGTQGWETQYF.

The CDR3 loop is CSARGLARETQYF. The CDR3 DNA follows: TGCAGTGCTAGGGGACTAGCGAGGGAGACCCAGTACTTC. V and J are TRBV20-1 and TRBJ2-5; 10 bases are shared with TRBD2. CDR1 is DFQATT, CDR2 SNEGSKA, per germline (reference sequence). The V and J ends lost 3 bases and 5 bases, in that order; junction bases with no gene match: 3. The CDR3 length is 13 residues.

This clonotype was seen more than once but under ten times. The CDR3 region has the DNA TGTGCCAGCAGCTTCCCGGGTCATCAAGCCGGGGAGCTGTTTTTT. Protein: CASSFPGHQAGELFF. The genes are TRBV7-9 and TRBJ2-2; no clear D. The germline V gene has CDR1 SEHNR and CDR2 FQNEAQ (reference sequence). The CDR3 runs to 15 residues. V dropped 3 bases and J dropped 6 bases, with 14 bases sitting between them.

This clonotype was seen a handful of times. The V call is TRBV3-1, the J call TRBJ2-1; D gene unclear. This CDR3 has 14 residues. V lost 2 bases to trimming and J lost 5 bases, with 10 bases between them. Germline V CDR1 and CDR2: LGHDT, YNNKEL (reference sequence). CDR3 protein: CASSQSVTHNEQFF. DNA for the CDR3: TGTGCCAGCAGCCAATCAGTGACCCACAATGAGCAGTTCTTC.

In its sample, this clonotype was seen many times. The chain carries TRBV5-1 and TRBJ1-2; 9 nucleotides match TRBD1. Germline lookup yields CDR1 SGHRS and CDR2 YFSETQ. The trim removed 2 bases at V and 2 bases at J, leaving 1 base unmatched. This CDR3 has 14 residues. DNA for the CDR3: TGCGCCAGCAGCTTAACAGGGGGCAACTATGGCTACACCTTC. This gives the protein CASSLTGGNYGYTF.

The sample holds a few counts of this clonotype. The chain combines TRBV4-3 with TRBJ2-3, with 8 bases identical to TRBD2. Germline CDR1 is LGHNA and CDR2 is YSLEER. V dropped 0 bases and J dropped 2; count of bases not matched to a gene: 7. The CDR3 runs to 17 residues. As DNA, the CDR3 is TGCGCCAGCAGCCAAGATAAAGCGGGGGCCTTCACAGATACGCAGTATTTT. It is translated as CASSQDKAGAFTDTQYF.

There are a few counts of this clonotype. V gene TRBV11-2 combines with J gene TRBJ2-3; D unclear. This CDR3 has 13 amino acids. Trimming removed 0 bases at V and 4 bases at J, with 5 bases between. Germline CDR1 is SGHAT and CDR2 is FQNNGV. The CDR3 is CASSLDRSDTQYF. The CDR3 bases are TGTGCCAGCAGCTTAGATCGTTCAGATACGCAGTATTTT.

In its sample, this clonotype was seen a few times. This chain uses TRBV7-2 with TRBJ2-3; D unresolved. V lost 0 bases and J 0 bases, leaving 13 bases between the germline ends. The V gene's germline CDR1 is SGHTA and CDR2 FQGNSA. This CDR3 has 17 residues. The CDR3 nucleotides read TGTGCCAGCAGCTTAGCGCGCGGCTACCCTAGCACAGATACGCAGTATTTT. Its translation: CASSLARGYPSTDTQYF.

The table lists this clonotype with a few counts. This chain connects TRBV25-1 to TRBJ1-5; D might be TRBD1 (6 bases). CDR3 length equals 14 residues. V lost 6 bases and J 3 bases, leaving 12 bases between the germline ends. Germline lookup yields CDR1 MGHDK and CDR2 SYGVNS. The CDR3 sequence: CASSLQGDNQPQHF. As DNA, the CDR3 is TGTGCCAGCAGCCTACAGGGTGACAATCAGCCCCAGCATTTT.

The chain carries TRBV20-1 and TRBJ2-7, with 10 bases identical to TRBD2. Germline CDR1 and CDR2: DFQATT and SNEGSKA (reference sequence). Germline trimming cut 5 bases from V and 3 bases from J; bases unmatched to any gene: 1. The CDR3 consists of 12 residues. The CDR3 region has the DNA TGCAGTGCTGGGACTAGCGTCTACGAGCAGTACTTC. Encoded protein: CSAGTSVYEQYF.

This clonotype turned up a few times. V usage is TRBV7-8 and J usage is TRBJ2-5; tentatively, D is TRBD2 (5 bases). Germline CDR1 and CDR2: SGHVS and FQNEAQ. This CDR3 comprises 20 residues. Trimming left V 2 bases short and J 4 bases short, with 29 bases between. CDR3 nucleotides: TGTGCCAGCAGCTTAACCCCGCCGGGAATAACAAGAGGCGTCGCAGAGACCCAGTACTTC. It translates to CASSLTPPGITRGVAETQYF. Filled out from reference TRBV7-8 and TRBJ2-5, the complete variable domain reads GAGVSQSPRYKVAKRGQDVALRCDPISGHVSLFWYQQALGQGPEFLTYFQNEAQLDKSGLPSDRFFAERPEGSVSTLKIQRTQQEDSAVYLCASSLTPPGITRGVAETQYFGPGTRLLVL.

The chain carries TRBV7-6 and TRBJ2-5; no reliable D call. CDR1 and CDR2 (germline): SGHVS, FNYEAQ. V was cut by 3 bases and J by 5 bases, with 16 bases left in between. The CDR3 contains 15 residues. CDR3: CASSLGTANGETQYF. The CDR3 DNA reads TGTGCCAGCAGCTTGGGTACAGCTAACGGGGAGACCCAGTACTTC.

This clonotype was found a few times. This rearrangement joins TRBV2 to TRBJ2-2; no firm D call. V was trimmed by 6 bases and J by 4 bases, leaving 12 bases between them. The CDR3 is made up of 14 amino acids. CDR1 and CDR2 from the germline V gene are SNHLY and FYNNEI. The CDR3 protein is CASSAYWATGELFF. CDR3 coding DNA: TGTGCCAGCAGCGCCTACTGGGCCACCGGGGAGCTGTTTTTT.

This clonotype was recorded a few times. This chain links TRBV12-3 or TRBV12-4 with TRBJ2-7, with 7 bases matching TRBD2. V lost 8 bases, J lost 6 bases, and 13 bases stayed unmatched. This CDR3 comprises 14 residues. The CDR3 protein is CASGWGLPSSEQYF. CDR3 nucleotides: TGTGCCAGCGGCTGGGGACTACCATCTTCCGAGCAGTACTTC.

This clonotype was found a few times. The V call is TRBV7-3, the J call TRBJ1-1, with D possibly TRBD1 on 5 matching bases. CDR1 SGHTA and CDR2 FQGTGA come from the germline V gene. V was clipped by 4 bases and J by 1 base, with 10 bases between them. The CDR3 sequence is 14 residues long. As DNA, the CDR3 is TGTGCCAGCAGCTACGGGACGGGGAACACTGAAGCTTTCTTT. Its translation: CASSYGTGNTEAFF.

This clonotype was seen only a few times. The chain employs TRBV4-3 and TRBJ2-1; D possibly corresponds to TRBD1 (5 bases). Germline loops: CDR1 LGHNA, CDR2 YSLEER. Trimming removed 1 base at V and 6 bases at J, with 13 bases between. This CDR3 spans 15 amino acids. CDR3 bases: TGCGCCAGCAGCCAAGCAGGGAACAGGCTCAATGAGCAGTTCTTC. Residues: CASSQAGNRLNEQFF.

The V gene is TRBV11-2, the J gene TRBJ2-2, with 16 nucleotides matching TRBD2. Germline lookup yields CDR1 SGHAT and CDR2 FQNNGV. CDR3 length: 20 residues. V shed 4 bases, J shed 6 bases, and the junction held 14 bases outside the gene matches. This chain's CDR3 is CASSWIPGLAGGTHAGELFF. The CDR3 coding sequence is TGTGCCAGCAGCTGGATACCGGGACTAGCGGGAGGGACGCACGCCGGGGAGCTGTTTTTT.

The chain uses TRBV20-1 and TRBJ2-7; D is tentatively TRBD1 or TRBD2 (5 bases each). V was trimmed by 3 bases and J by 2 bases, leaving 8 bases between them. The CDR3 sequence is 12 residues long. Germline lookup yields CDR1 DFQATT and CDR2 SNEGSKA (reference sequence). Here the CDR3 DNA reads TGCAGTGCTAGGCTGGGGGCCTACGAGCAGTACTTC. This translates into CSARLGAYEQYF.

The V gene is TRBV7-2, the J gene TRBJ2-1; 13 bases are shared with TRBD2. Germline V gives CDR1 SGHTA, CDR2 FQGNSA. With 0 bases clipped from V and 3 bases from J, the junction kept 5 bases outside the gene matches. The CDR3 is 18 residues long. The CDR3 here is CASSLALAGGGLYNEQFF. DNA of the CDR3: TGTGCCAGCAGCTTAGCACTAGCGGGAGGGGGCCTCTACAATGAGCAGTTCTTC.